Each of the 22 T cell receptor beta chains below was sequenced from the same sample in a study of T cells in Graves' hyperthyroidism and ophthalmopathy. Amplification of TCR beta CDR3 regions used RNA as the template. HTBI primers were employed in a first-round RT-PCR of the TCR CDR3. TCRdb reanalysed the multiplex PCR reads using MiXCR and keeps one entry per CDR3 protein. The table lists a few hundred thousand distinct CDR3 sequences, approximately 14% of them singletons. The sample was blood. These receptors originate from a woman aged 25 to 39 with Graves' hyperthyroidism.

This sequence joins TRBV12-3 or TRBV12-4 and TRBJ2-6, with 11 bases identical to TRBD2. The CDR3 covers 19 residues. V shed 3 bases, J shed 1 base, and the junction held 8 bases outside the gene matches. The CDR3 nucleotides are TGTGCCAGCAGTTTGGGGACTAGCGGCAATTTTTCTGGGGCCAACGTCCTGACTTTC. It translates to CASSLGTSGNFSGANVLTF.

This clonotype was detected many times. The genes are TRBV6-2 or TRBV6-3 and TRBJ2-1, with TRBD2 as a possible D gene (6 bases). V was pared by 4 bases and J by 4 bases, with 11 bases between. The CDR3 spans 14 residues. Germline loops: CDR1 MNHEY, CDR2 SVGEGT. CDR3 in amino acids: CASSFFSGYNEQFF. CDR3 DNA sequence: TGTGCCAGCAGTTTCTTTAGCGGATACAATGAGCAGTTCTTC.

This chain uses TRBV10-1 with TRBJ2-2; no definite D call. This CDR3 contains 13 residues. The ends were cut back, 6 bases at V and 0 bases at J, with 5 bases in the middle. Germline V gene data show CDR1 as WNHNN and CDR2 as SYGVQD (reference sequence). CDR3 loop: CASRSTNTGELFF. DNA of the CDR3: TGCGCCAGCAGATCAACGAACACCGGGGAGCTGTTTTTT.

Notes on this clonotype: A much bigger clone sits one base away, suggesting this may be a read error. The chain combines TRBV27 with TRBJ2-7; D is undetermined. Trimming left V 1 base short and J 2 bases short, with 12 bases between. The CDR3 is made up of 15 amino acids. From germline, CDR1 is MNHEY and CDR2 SMNVEV (reference sequence). In DNA form, the CDR3 reads TGTGCCAGCAGTTTATATCCAGGAAGTCCCTACGAGCAGTACTTC. Translating gives CASSLYPGSPYEQYF.

This clonotype was observed many times. V and J are TRBV27 and TRBJ1-6; 7 bases are shared with TRBD1. Germline V gene data show CDR1 as MNHEY and CDR2 as SMNVEV (reference sequence). CDR3 length: 16 residues. V gave up 5 bases and J gave up 8 bases; unmatched junction bases: 12. The CDR3 nucleotides are TGTGCCAGCAGTCCGAAGGGACAGTCTACCGATTCACCCCTCCACTTT. Translation: CASSPKGQSTDSPLHF.

The gene calls are TRBV30 and TRBJ2-2; unclear D gene. The CDR3 contains 14 residues. V shed 4 bases and J shed 5 bases, with 14 bases lying between them. The germline V gene has CDR1 GTSNPN and CDR2 SVGIG (reference sequence). The CDR3 reads CAWTAIGTTGELFF. The CDR3 nucleotides are TGTGCCTGGACCGCTATCGGTACAACCGGGGAGCTGTTTTTT.

This clonotype has more than one count but fewer than ten. The gene calls are TRBV6-2 or TRBV6-3 and TRBJ2-3; no reliable D call. The germline V gene encodes CDR1 MNHEY and CDR2 SVGEGT. The V end lost 6 bases, the J end lost 2 bases, and 15 bases lay between the germline ends. The CDR3 is 15 amino acids. DNA for the CDR3: TGTGCCAGCAGGACCAGTTCGCCCCACACAGATACGCAGTATTTT. Amino acids: CASRTSSPHTDTQYF.

This clonotype appeared many times. The genes are TRBV27 and TRBJ1-2; a possible D gene is TRBD1 (5 bases). V was trimmed by 4 bases and J by 2 bases, leaving 14 bases between them. Germline V lookup: CDR1 MNHEY, CDR2 SMNVEV (reference sequence). The CDR3 is 15 residues long. CDR3 loop: CASSSRGEKNYGYTF. CDR3 bases: TGTGCCAGCAGTTCCCGGGGGGAGAAGAACTATGGCTACACCTTC.

This clonotype was counted ten times or more. This rearrangement joins TRBV4-3 to TRBJ1-5, with D perhaps TRBD1 (6 bases). V lost 4 bases and J 2 bases, leaving 9 bases between the germline ends. Germline assignment: CDR1 LGHNA and CDR2 YSLEER. The CDR3 contains 14 residues. CDR3 sequence (DNA): TGCGCCAGCAGCCCGAGACAGGGCAATCAGCCCCAGCATTTT. As protein: CASSPRQGNQPQHF.

In this sample, this clonotype turned up a few times. This sequence joins TRBV14 and TRBJ2-1, with 11 bases matching TRBD2. Germline V gene lookup returns CDR1 SGHDN and CDR2 FVKESK. Trimming took 0 bases from V and 6 from J; bases not matched to a gene: 10. There are 18 residues in the CDR3. CDR3 residues: CASSQDWTSGPPPNEQFF. As DNA, the CDR3 is TGTGCCAGCAGCCAAGATTGGACTAGCGGGCCCCCCCCCAATGAGCAGTTCTTC.

The chain employs TRBV20-1 and TRBJ2-3, with 9 bases that match TRBD2. J lost 0 bases, V lost 0 bases, and 10 bases had no gene match. The CDR3 is 18 residues long. Per the germline V gene, CDR1 is DFQATT and CDR2 is SNEGSKA (reference sequence). CDR3 DNA sequence: TGCAGTGCTAGAGATCCGGCGGGAGGGTCCTCTAGCACAGATACGCAGTATTTT. Translating gives CSARDPAGGSSSTDTQYF.

V is TRBV12-3 or TRBV12-4 and J is TRBJ2-3, with 7 bases matching TRBD2. V trimming: 4 bases; J trimming: 0 bases; junction bases outside the gene matches: 7. The CDR3 has 16 amino acids. CDR3 region: CASSSLAATSTDTQYF. CDR3 bases: TGTGCCAGCAGTTCTCTAGCGGCCACTAGCACAGATACGCAGTATTTT.

This clonotype was observed at least ten times. V is TRBV14 and J is TRBJ2-7; no definite D call. The CDR3 has 12 amino acids. In germline, CDR1 is SGHDN, CDR2 FVKESK. Trimming took 4 bases from V and 5 from J, leaving 9 bases between them. The CDR3 DNA follows: TGTGCCAGCAGCCGAGAGGACCACGAGCAGTACTTC. Translated, it gives CASSREDHEQYF.

This chain joins TRBV4-1 and TRBJ2-7; TRBD2 matches at 10 bases. Germline CDR1 is MGHRA and CDR2 is YSYEKL. The CDR3 spans 20 residues. The junction had 20 bases not matched to a gene; V was cut back by 0 bases and J by 6 bases. The CDR3, as DNA: TGCGCCAGCAGCCAAGAAATCCGGGTTGCGCGGCTAGCGGGAGAGGGCGAGCAGTACTTC. This encodes CASSQEIRVARLAGEGEQYF.

The chain joins TRBV5-4 to TRBJ2-7, with TRBD2 as a possible D gene (7 bases). The CDR3 runs 15 residues. Germline V gives CDR1 SGHNT, CDR2 YYREEE (reference sequence). V gave up 4 bases and J gave up 2 bases, with 16 bases separating them. The CDR3 region is CASSTGGGVTYEQYF. DNA for the CDR3: TGTGCCAGCAGCACAGGAGGGGGGGTCACCTACGAGCAGTACTTC.

J is TRBJ2-7 and V is TRBV7-9; TRBD2 is a possible D gene (5 bases). The germline gives CDR1 SEHNR, CDR2 FQNEAQ (reference sequence). V dropped 3 bases and J dropped 3 bases, with 21 bases sitting between them. The CDR3 loop spans 17 amino acids. Written as DNA, the CDR3 is TGTGCCAGCAGCTTCCGGGGTATGGGGTGGCAAAACTACGAGCAGTACTTC. The encoded protein is CASSFRGMGWQNYEQYF. The complete variable domain, with remaining parts taken from reference TRBV7-9 and TRBJ2-7, reads DTGVSQNPRHKITKRGQNVTFRCDPISEHNRLYWYRQTLGQGPEFLTYFQNEAQLEKSRLLSDRFSAERPKGSFSTLEIQRTEQGDSAMYLCASSFRGMGWQNYEQYFGPGTRLTVT.

This clonotype was seen repeatedly, ten times or more. V gene TRBV6-8 combines with J gene TRBJ2-7, with TRBD2 identical over 10 bases. V lost 2 bases, J lost 5 bases, and 12 bases stayed unmatched. From germline, CDR1 is MNHGY and CDR2 SAAAGT. This CDR3 comprises 17 residues. This CDR3 reads CASSYVLAGDLRHEQYF. Here the CDR3 DNA reads TGTGCCAGCAGTTACGTCCTAGCGGGAGACCTTCGTCACGAGCAGTACTTC.

This clonotype was seen ten or more times. The chain couples TRBV3-1 to TRBJ1-6, with D hard to call. This CDR3 is built from 14 residues. Germline V gene sequence: CDR1 LGHDT, CDR2 YNNKEL (reference sequence). Trimming left V 4 bases short and J 8 bases short, with 12 bases between. The CDR3 DNA follows: TGTGCCAGCAGCCGGGAGACACATGATTCACCCCTCCACTTT. Protein product: CASSRETHDSPLHF.

This clonotype showed up many times. This chain's CDR3 is CSARNQSLGLGETQYF. The CDR3 nucleotides are TGCAGTGCTAGAAACCAATCCCTGGGTCTAGGAGAGACCCAGTACTTC. The J gene is TRBJ2-5, the V gene TRBV20-1; D is undetermined. The CDR3 is made up of 16 amino acids. V was shortened by 2 bases and J by 4 bases, with 20 bases between the two germline ends. Germline CDR1 and CDR2: DFQATT and SNEGSKA (reference sequence).

There are many counts of this clonotype. The chain couples TRBV5-1 to TRBJ2-3, with D perhaps matching TRBD2 (5 bases). The CDR3 totals 13 residues. The germline CDR1 and CDR2 sequences are SGHRS and YFSETQ. Trimming removed 3 bases from V and 3 bases from J, with 8 bases in between. The CDR3 sequence is CASSSGLTDTQYF. CDR3 bases: TGCGCCAGCAGCTCGGGGTTAACAGATACGCAGTATTTT.

This clonotype came up many times. The V and J genes are TRBV29-1 and TRBJ2-4; 8 bases line up with TRBD1. Germline lookup yields CDR1 SQVTM and CDR2 ANQGSEA. The ends lost 3 bases at V and 6 bases at J; junction bases unmatched: 4. The CDR3 contains 13 residues. The chain's CDR3 is CSVERTGLNIQYF. The CDR3 DNA is TGCAGCGTTGAGCGGACAGGGTTAAACATTCAGTACTTC.

The chain has TRBV20-1 and TRBJ2-3; TRBD1 might be the D (6 bases). The CDR3 loop spans 15 amino acids. Per germline, CDR1 DFQATT and CDR2 SNEGSKA (reference sequence). Trimming took 8 bases from V and 0 from J, leaving 18 bases between them. CDR3 loop: CSSRGGSLSTDTQYF. The CDR3 nucleotides read TGCAGTTCCAGGGGCGGCAGCTTAAGCACAGATACGCAGTATTTT.